This TCR beta chain was retrieved from a study of spatial heterogeneity in lung cancer. Whole-study results and caveats: Ubiquitous expanded tumor TCRs were seen in blood more at resection than at follow-up.

As regards this clonotype: Its antigen is currently unknown.

TCRdb called the 5' RACE reads again in MiXCR, with one record for every CDR3 protein. The data contain about 94,000 distinct CDR3 sequences, 15% to 20% of them seen just once; the ten biggest clones take up 21%. Time point meaning: blood at routine non-recurrence follow-up after resection. The specimen comprised PBMCs, sampled at follow-up. This sequence was found in a male donor with early-stage non-small cell lung cancer.

CDR3 in amino acids: CAITMNRLNYEQYF. The CDR3 coding sequence is TGTGCCATTACGATGAACAGATTAAACTACGAGCAGTACTTC. The chain is built from TRBV28 and TRBJ2-7; D is uncertain. The CDR3 totals 14 residues. Deletions cut 10 bases from V and 3 bases from J, with 19 bases between. CDR1 is MDHEN, CDR2 SYDVKM, per germline.